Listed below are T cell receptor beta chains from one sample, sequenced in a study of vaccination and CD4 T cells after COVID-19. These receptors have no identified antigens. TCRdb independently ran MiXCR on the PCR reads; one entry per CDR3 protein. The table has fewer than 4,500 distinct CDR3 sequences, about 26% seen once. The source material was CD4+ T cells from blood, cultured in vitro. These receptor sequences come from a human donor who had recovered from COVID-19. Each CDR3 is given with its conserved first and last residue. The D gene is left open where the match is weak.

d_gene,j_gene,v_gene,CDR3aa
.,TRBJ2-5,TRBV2,CASHLKETQYF
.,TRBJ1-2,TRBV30,CAWSQQGSDGYTF
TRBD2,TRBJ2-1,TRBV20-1,CSALGIAGGGNEQFF
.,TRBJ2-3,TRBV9,CASTRREGAFADTQYF
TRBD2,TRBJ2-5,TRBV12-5,CASALPGGGMQTQYF
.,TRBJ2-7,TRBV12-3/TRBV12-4,CASSLKAGDYEQYF
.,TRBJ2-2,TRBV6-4,CASSGTPGTGELFF
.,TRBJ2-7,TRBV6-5,CASSYRDGPTRGYEQYF
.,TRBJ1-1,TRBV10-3,CAMQVRQDTEAFF
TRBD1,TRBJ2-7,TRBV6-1,CASGRDRVTEQYF
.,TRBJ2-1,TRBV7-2,CASSLDYSYNEQFF
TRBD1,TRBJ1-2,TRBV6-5,CASSYRTGTDGYTF
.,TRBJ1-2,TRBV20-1,CSVAGRDLGYTF
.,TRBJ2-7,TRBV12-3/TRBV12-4,CASSLGIWGEQYF
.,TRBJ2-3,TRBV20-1,CSARVAGGDTQYF
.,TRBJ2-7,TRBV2,CASMESYEQYF
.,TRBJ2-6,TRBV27,CASRPFTGIGPGANVLTF
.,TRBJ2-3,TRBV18,CASSPYPGPSTDTQYF
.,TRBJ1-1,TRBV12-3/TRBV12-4,CASSRGPTSTEAFF
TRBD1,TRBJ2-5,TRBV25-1,CASSPMGTGKETQYF
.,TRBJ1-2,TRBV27,CASSLKGGNYGYTF
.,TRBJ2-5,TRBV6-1,CASTAPGSETQYF
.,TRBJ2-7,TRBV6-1,CASSDGASDYEQYF
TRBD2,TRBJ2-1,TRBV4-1,CASSHPAGLAGVYNEQFF
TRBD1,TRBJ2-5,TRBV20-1,CSAWTGGGQTQYF
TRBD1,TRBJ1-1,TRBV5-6,CASSLATGGERTGEAFF
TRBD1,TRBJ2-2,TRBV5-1,CASSQGQPGELFF
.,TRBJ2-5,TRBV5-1,CASSEAMETQYF
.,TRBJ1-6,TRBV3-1,CASSLVGGDSPLHF
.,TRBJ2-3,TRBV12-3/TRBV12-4,CASSSLHVTDTQYF
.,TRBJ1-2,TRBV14,CASSPTGPPRYTF
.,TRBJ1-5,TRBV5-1,CASSLGGYSNQPQHF
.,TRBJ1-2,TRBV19,CASSMSTLQGRFYGYTF
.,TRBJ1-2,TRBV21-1,CASSKAPPTGGSGYTF
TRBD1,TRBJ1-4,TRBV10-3,CAISESIKGQGDEKLFF
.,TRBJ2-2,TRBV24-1,CATSDETGELFF
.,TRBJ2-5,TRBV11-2,CASSLRPGLRETQYF
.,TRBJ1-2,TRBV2,CASIPQGGYGYTF
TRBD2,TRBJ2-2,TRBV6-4,CASSGLAGANTGELFF
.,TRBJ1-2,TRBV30,CAWSPRTDYGYTF
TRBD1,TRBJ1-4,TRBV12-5,CASGLRGEKLFF
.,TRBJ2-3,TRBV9,CASSLGDSTDTQYF
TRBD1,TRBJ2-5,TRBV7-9,CASSLGTGYRETQYF
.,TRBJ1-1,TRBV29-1,CSARVDMNTEAFF
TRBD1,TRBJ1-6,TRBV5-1,CASSSGTGATNNSPLHF
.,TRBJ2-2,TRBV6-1,CASSAGLRELFF
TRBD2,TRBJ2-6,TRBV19,CASSLGREGSGANVLTF
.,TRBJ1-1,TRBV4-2,CASSPPPRQDMNTEAFF
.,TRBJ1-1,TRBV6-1,CASSRFRDTEAFF
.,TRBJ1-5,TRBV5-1,CASSWGQGGQPQHF
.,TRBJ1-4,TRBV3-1,CASSQVIGANEKLFF